Below, one T cell receptor (beta chain) is given with its context. Trimming removed 7 bases from V and 7 bases from J, with 20 bases in between. The CDR3 has 15 residues. Germline-derived CDR1 and CDR2 are MDHEN and SYDVKM. This entry comes from a study of patients and donors after allogeneic stem cell transplantation. TCRdb processed the RT-PCR reads anew with MiXCR; each CDR3 protein has one entry. Of about 150,000 distinct CDR3 sequences in the sample, about 36% were seen once. This chain connects TRBV28 to TRBJ2-1; tentative D call: TRBD1 (7 bases). This clonotype was obtained from a human donor who was either an allogeneic HSCT recipient or a stem cell or donor lymphocyte infusion donor (not recorded which). It is not recorded whose cells these are; they may come from a transplant donor. The sequencing sample was made of blood, either unsorted or a sorted T cell fraction (not recorded which). This chain's CDR3 is CASTSVGGGKNEQFF. In nucleotides, the CDR3 is TGTGCCAGCACCTCCGTTGGAGGGGGCAAGAATGAGCAGTTCTTC.